One sample yielded the 8 T cell receptor beta chains listed below, sequenced in a study of identical twins. From the 5' RACE reads, TCRdb called clonotypes with MiXCR, one entry per CDR3 protein. Among hundreds of thousands of distinct CDR3 sequences listed, roughly 20% were seen once. These same data were also listed under a study on T cells expressing NK-cell markers.

Source material: PBMCs. These receptors all stem from a woman younger than 30 in good health.

This clonotype was recorded a few times. The V gene is TRBV5-1, the J gene TRBJ2-1, with D unclear. V was clipped by 0 bases and J by 9 bases, with 10 bases between them. CDR1 is SGHRS, CDR2 YFSETQ, per germline. This CDR3 has 13 residues. In DNA form, the CDR3 reads TGCGCCAGCAGCTTGGTCCCACCCAGTGAGCAGTTCTTC. Translating gives CASSLVPPSEQFF. The whole variable domain, filled in from reference TRBV5-1 and TRBJ2-1, reads KAGVTQTPRYLIKTRGQQVTLSCSPISGHRSVSWYQQTPGQGLQFLFEYFSETQRNKGNFPGRFSGRQFSNSRSEMNVSTLELGDSALYLCASSLVPPSEQFFGPGTRLTVL.

This clonotype was found once. The chain recombines TRBV2 with TRBJ2-2, with D possibly matching TRBD1 (6 bases). The CDR3 is made up of 15 amino acids. Germline V gene data show CDR1 as SNHLY and CDR2 as FYNNEI. V shed 3 bases and J shed 6 bases, with 14 bases lying between them. The DNA for the CDR3 is TGTGCCAGCAGTGATGGGCAGGGGAATCCCGGGGAGCTGTTTTTT. Protein sequence: CASSDGQGNPGELFF.

The chain uses TRBV11-1 and TRBJ2-7; 9 nucleotides align to TRBD1. CDR3 length: 15 amino acids. The J segment lost 1 base and the V segment lost 5 bases, leaving 6 bases of the junction unmatched. In germline, CDR1 is SGHAT, CDR2 FQDESV (reference sequence). CDR3 amino acids: CASSLRTGESYEQYF. The CDR3 DNA sequence: TGTGCCAGCAGCCTCAGGACAGGGGAATCCTACGAGCAGTACTTC.

This clonotype came up a few times. The V gene is TRBV3-1, the J gene TRBJ2-3; no firm D call. The CDR3 runs 14 residues. Germline V lookup: CDR1 LGHDT, CDR2 YNNKEL (reference sequence). The V end was cut by 6 bases, the J end by 0 bases, with 10 bases between. The CDR3 here is CASRLDGSTDTQYF. The CDR3 DNA follows: TGTGCCAGCAGACTCGACGGGAGCACAGATACGCAGTATTTT.

This clonotype was seen a few times. This chain links TRBV6-5 with TRBJ1-5, with D tentatively TRBD1 (5 bases). CDR3 length: 15 residues. In germline, CDR1 is MNHEY, CDR2 SVGAGI. Trimming stripped 2 bases from V and 6 bases from J, with 14 bases between. This chain's CDR3 is CASSYRGSGGQPQHF. The CDR3 region has the DNA TGTGCCAGCAGTTACCGGGGCTCTGGGGGTCAGCCCCAGCATTTT.

The chain recombines TRBV5-1 with TRBJ2-7; unclear D gene. Trimming left V 4 bases short and J 3 bases short, with 14 bases between. CDR1 is SGHRS, CDR2 YFSETQ, per germline. The CDR3 contains 14 residues. The CDR3 region has the DNA TGCGCCAGCAGCCAACCCGCAGGCAGCTACGAGCAGTACTTC. Residues: CASSQPAGSYEQYF.

A few counts support this clonotype. This rearrangement joins TRBV12-3 or TRBV12-4 to TRBJ2-7, with a tentative D call TRBD1 (5 bases). There are 14 residues in the CDR3. The V gene lost 5 bases and the J gene lost 1 base, with 12 bases spanning the gap. CDR3 DNA sequence: TGTGCCAGCAGTAAAAATCAGGGATCCTACGAGCAGTACTTC. This sequence encodes CASSKNQGSYEQYF.

Details on this clonotype: One junction end does not reproduce the germline sequence, and a read error may be involved. The chain carries TRBV12-3 or TRBV12-4 and TRBJ2-6; 9 nucleotides match TRBD2. CDR3 size: 18 residues. CDR3 protein: CACRILAGLNSGANVLTF. The CDR3 DNA follows: TGTGCCTGCAGGATACTAGCGGGCCTAAACTCTGGGGCCAACGTCCTGACTTTC.